Below, 5 T cell receptor beta chains from the same sample are listed, as sequenced in a study of CD8+ T cells in alopecia areata. In each case, RNA was isolated and then reverse transcribed into cDNA as the sequencing template. Profiled with immunoSEQ multiplex PCR; TCRdb holds only in-frame clones, not every one. Here the sample spans about 200,000 clones, about 60% being singletons. Material: CD4+ T cells sorted from blood, obtained at week 0. The source is a human donor with alopecia areata.

The chain couples TRBV9 to TRBJ2-5; perhaps TRBD2 as D (6 bases). Trimming pared 9 bases from V and 3 bases from J, leaving 15 bases between. The CDR3 is 13 amino acids. The V gene's germline CDR1 is SGDLS and CDR2 YYNGEE. CDR3 nucleotides: TGTGCCACCCCGACGGCGGGGAAAGAGACCCAGTACTTC. This gives the protein CATPTAGKETQYF.

This clone was seen a handful of times. The gene calls are TRBV6-1 and TRBJ2-1, with 8 bases matching TRBD2. The V segment lost 10 bases and the J segment 7 bases; nucleotides outside the gene matches: 9. Germline V CDR1 and CDR2: MNHNS, SASEGT. The CDR3 is made up of 13 amino acids. The CDR3 protein is CATERGIRNEQFF. CDR3 sequence (DNA): TGTGCCACTGAGCGGGGGATTAGGAATGAGCAGTTCTTC.

This clone was seen only a few times. CDR3 in amino acids: CASSLVDEQFF. The DNA of the CDR3 is TGCGCCAGCAGCTTGGTCGATGAGCAGTTCTTC. The V gene is TRBV5-1, the J gene TRBJ2-1, with D hard to call. The V and J ends lost 0 bases and 8 bases respectively, with 3 bases between them. This CDR3 is built from 11 residues. Germline CDR1 SGHRS, CDR2 YFSETQ.

V usage is TRBV9 and J usage is TRBJ1-4; 7 bases are a match to TRBD1. CDR1 is SGDLS, CDR2 YYNGEE, per germline. Unmatched junction bases numbered 9, after V lost 3 bases and J lost 4 bases. This CDR3 spans 16 amino acids. DNA of the CDR3: TGTGCCAGCAGCGCAAAACAGGGGCGGAATAATGAAAAACTGTTTTTT. The encoded protein is CASSAKQGRNNEKLFF. Combining the CDR3 with reference TRBV9 and TRBJ1-4 gives the whole variable domain DSGVTQTPKHLITATGQRVTLRCSPRSGDLSVYWYQQSLDQGLQFLIQYYNGEERAKGNILERFSAQQFPDLHSELNLSSLELGDSALYFCASSAKQGRNNEKLFFGSGTQLSVL.

This clone turned up a few times. This sequence joins TRBV7-9 and TRBJ2-1; 10 positions match TRBD2. The CDR3 contains 15 residues. From germline, CDR1 is SEHNR and CDR2 FQNEAQ (reference sequence). After removal of 5 bases from V and 5 bases from J, the junction contained 6 bases not matched to a gene. For the CDR3, the DNA is TGTGCCAGCAGCCCCGGGACTAGCGCCAACAATGAGCAGTTCTTC. This translates into CASSPGTSANNEQFF.